Following are 24 T cell receptor beta chains from one sample sequenced in a study of response to subunit inactivated influenza vaccine. TCRdb passed the RT-PCR reads through MiXCR, listing each CDR3 protein once. The sample includes just over 300,000 distinct CDR3 sequences, roughly a fifth seen only once; the top ten take about 10%. The sequenced sample was PBMCs from blood, obtained 21 months after vaccination. The source is a man in his fifties or sixties who received an inactivated influenza vaccine.

A few counts support this clonotype. The V gene is TRBV24-1, the J gene TRBJ2-1; D is perhaps TRBD1 (6 bases). Germline V CDR1 and CDR2: KGHDR, SFDVKD. The V end lost 7 bases, the J end lost 6 bases, and 12 bases lay between the germline ends. CDR3 length equals 13 residues. The CDR3, as DNA: TGTGCCACCAGCCAGGGGTATGGCAATGAGCAGTTCTTC. Translated: CATSQGYGNEQFF.

The chain employs TRBV11-2 and TRBJ1-1; weak D call: TRBD1 (6 bases). V lost 2 bases, J lost 7 bases, and 17 bases lay in between. The CDR3 length is 15 residues. Germline values: CDR1 SGHAT, CDR2 FQNNGV. DNA for the CDR3: TGTGCCAGCAGCTTAAGGGGGGCCCGAGGAGGTGAAGCTTTCTTT. Protein sequence: CASSLRGARGGEAFF.

This clonotype was counted many times. This chain uses TRBV5-1 with TRBJ1-2; the D is unclear. The ends were cut back, 4 bases at V and 6 bases at J, with 10 bases in the middle. Germline assignment: CDR1 SGHRS and CDR2 YFSETQ. The CDR3 extends over 12 amino acids. DNA of the CDR3: TGCGCCAGCAGCCAACCCTCCCATGGCTACACCTTC. As protein: CASSQPSHGYTF.

This chain connects TRBV5-6 to TRBJ1-1; weak D call: TRBD1 (5 bases). CDR3 length: 14 amino acids. The V end was cut by 2 bases, the J end by 7 bases, with 15 bases between. Germline values: CDR1 SGHDT, CDR2 YYEEEE. The DNA for the CDR3 is TGTGCCAGCAGCTTTTGGGGCCGCGGGGTTGAAGCTTTCTTT. As protein: CASSFWGRGVEAFF.

This clonotype is categorized as medium-sized. The genes are TRBV4-3 and TRBJ2-3; 8 bases are a match to TRBD2. Losses at the gene ends were 2 bases for V and 6 bases for J; bases not matched to a gene: 19. There are 19 residues in the CDR3. Looked up from germline, CDR1 is LGHNA and CDR2 is YSLEER. CDR3 bases: TGCGCCAGCAGCCAACCGAATGCCCACGAGCGGGGGCCTGGGGATACGCAGTATTTT. Its translation: CASSQPNAHERGPGDTQYF.

This clonotype was counted a few times. The chain combines TRBV4-2 with TRBJ1-2, with TRBD1 matching over 7 bases. Germline lookup yields CDR1 LGHNA and CDR2 YNFKEQ. This CDR3 comprises 15 residues. V dropped 0 bases and J dropped 3; count of bases not matched to a gene: 4. Here the CDR3 DNA reads TGTGCCAGCAGCCAAGACTGGGGACAGCACTATGGCTACACCTTC. Protein: CASSQDWGQHYGYTF.

This chain links TRBV12-3 or TRBV12-4 with TRBJ1-5; 11 bases agree with TRBD1. The CDR3 totals 16 residues. V shed 6 bases and J 2 bases; nucleotides not matched to a gene: 6. DNA for the CDR3: TGTGCCAGCAGCCAGGGACAGGGGGTCGGCAATCAGCCCCAGCATTTT. It specifies CASSQGQGVGNQPQHF.

The V and J genes are TRBV10-3 and TRBJ2-2; TRBD1 agrees at 7 bases. V dropped 0 bases and J dropped 5; count of bases not matched to a gene: 6. CDR1 and CDR2 (germline): ENHRY, SYGVKD. The CDR3 spans 16 residues. The DNA for the CDR3 is TGTGCCATCAGTGAGTCTAGGGGGCTTCGGACCGGGGAGCTGTTTTTT. This gives the protein CAISESRGLRTGELFF.

This sequence joins TRBV5-5 and TRBJ2-2; the D gene could be TRBD1 or TRBD2 (5 bases each). CDR1 and CDR2 from the germline V gene are SGHKS and YYEKEE (reference sequence). The CDR3 loop spans 15 amino acids. The V and J ends lost 0 bases and 7 bases respectively, with 13 bases between them. CDR3 DNA sequence: TGTGCCAGCAGCTTGGGGGGCACGAGGGGCGGGGAGCTGTTTTTT. Translated: CASSLGGTRGGELFF.

The rearrangement uses TRBV2 and TRBJ2-5; possible D gene TRBD1, 6 bases. This CDR3 is 13 amino acids long. The germline gives CDR1 SNHLY, CDR2 FYNNEI. V lost 4 bases to trimming and J lost 3 bases, with 9 bases between them. The CDR3 protein is CASSAHREETQYF. Written as DNA, the CDR3 is TGTGCCAGCAGTGCGCACAGGGAAGAGACCCAGTACTTC.

This clonotype was counted many times. The chain employs TRBV5-1 and TRBJ1-5; no definite D call. Deletions cut 6 bases from V and 6 bases from J, with 13 bases between. Germline CDR1 reads SGHRS; CDR2 reads YFSETQ. The CDR3 covers 13 residues. The DNA for the CDR3 is TGCGCCAGCATTGGGCCTACGAGTCAGCCCCAGCATTTT. The encoded protein is CASIGPTSQPQHF.

In this sample, this clonotype turned up a few times. This rearrangement joins TRBV10-1 to TRBJ2-7; 11 nucleotides agree with TRBD2. Losses at the gene ends were 2 bases for V and 6 bases for J; bases not matched to a gene: 27. This CDR3 is 22 amino acids long. Looked up from germline, CDR1 is WNHNN and CDR2 is SYGVQD (reference sequence). CDR3: CASSEKVSGRAINRTRDSEQYF. For the CDR3, the DNA is TGCGCCAGCAGTGAGAAGGTTAGCGGGAGGGCAATCAACCGAACCAGGGACAGCGAGCAGTACTTC.

The chain joins TRBV9 to TRBJ2-5, with 8 bases identical to TRBD2. The V gene end was trimmed by 4 bases and the J gene end by 2 bases; junction bases not matched to a gene: 7. CDR3 length equals 15 residues. Germline CDR1 reads SGDLS; CDR2 reads YYNGEE. This CDR3 is CASSLSGLVQETQYF. CDR3 nucleotide sequence: TGTGCCAGCAGCTTATCGGGACTAGTTCAAGAGACCCAGTACTTC. The full variable domain, completed using reference TRBV9 and TRBJ2-5, is DSGVTQTPKHLITATGQRVTLRCSPRSGDLSVYWYQQSLDQGLQFLIQYYNGEERAKGNILERFSAQQFPDLHSELNLSSLELGDSALYFCASSLSGLVQETQYFGPGTRLLVL.

The J gene is TRBJ2-7, the V gene TRBV5-1; weak D call: TRBD2 (6 bases). With 7 bases removed from V and 3 bases from J, the gap between germline ends came to 17 bases. Germline values: CDR1 SGHRS, CDR2 YFSETQ. This CDR3 comprises 14 residues. The CDR3 loop reads CASGLLYGGYEQYF. The CDR3 DNA reads as TGCGCCAGCGGCCTCCTGTACGGGGGCTACGAGCAGTACTTC.

Only a few counts were recorded for this clonotype. This chain uses TRBV15 with TRBJ1-4, with D maybe TRBD1 (5 bases). Trimming took off 1 base at V and 4 bases at J, with 10 bases between the two ends. The germline V gene encodes CDR1 LNHNV and CDR2 YYDKDF (reference sequence). The CDR3 runs 15 residues. The CDR3 sequence is CATSRGTINNEKLFF. The CDR3 nucleotides read TGTGCCACCAGCAGAGGGACAATAAATAATGAAAAACTGTTTTTT.

This clonotype has only a few counts. V gene TRBV20-1 combines with J gene TRBJ2-7, with unresolved D. The germline gives CDR1 DFQATT, CDR2 SNEGSKA (reference sequence). The CDR3 covers 13 residues. Trimming cost V 1 base and J 2 bases, with 9 bases left between them. CDR3 DNA sequence: TGCAGTGCTAGAGCGGGTACCGCCTACGAGCAGTACTTC. Its translation is CSARAGTAYEQYF.

This clonotype was counted a few times. The V gene is TRBV7-7, the J gene TRBJ2-1, with D tentatively TRBD1 (6 bases). The V end was cut by 0 bases, the J end by 7 bases, with 7 bases between. Germline V gives CDR1 SSHAT, CDR2 FNYEAQ (reference sequence). This CDR3 has 13 amino acids. The CDR3 loop is CASSLAQGNEQFF. The CDR3 coding sequence is TGTGCCAGCAGCTTAGCGCAGGGGAATGAGCAGTTCTTC. Variable domain in full (rest from reference TRBV7-7 and TRBJ2-1): GAGVSQSPRYKVTKRGQDVTLRCDPISSHATLYWYQQALGQGPEFLTYFNYEAQPDKSGLPSDRFSAERPEGSISTLTIQRTEQRDSAMYRCASSLAQGNEQFFGPGTRLTVL.

V and J are TRBV9 and TRBJ1-1; no firm D call. Trimming took off 0 bases at V and 1 base at J, with 13 bases between the two ends. Germline CDR1 reads SGDLS; CDR2 reads YYNGEE. The CDR3 length is 16 residues. The chain's CDR3 is CASSVDGVSPNTEAFF. CDR3 coding DNA: TGTGCCAGCAGCGTAGACGGCGTTTCTCCGAACACTGAAGCTTTCTTT.

The chain employs TRBV30 and TRBJ1-5, with TRBD1 identical over 8 bases. The CDR3 sequence is 16 residues long. V trimming: 1 base; J trimming: 2 bases; junction bases outside the gene matches: 7. The V gene's germline CDR1 is GTSNPN and CDR2 SVGIG (reference sequence). Written as DNA, the CDR3 is TGTGCCTGGAGTGCCCATCCGGGACAGGGCAATCAGCCCCAGCATTTT. Translation gives CAWSAHPGQGNQPQHF.

This clonotype has just a few counts. The genes are TRBV7-2 and TRBJ1-1, with D possibly being TRBD1 (6 bases). Germline V gene data show CDR1 as SGHTA and CDR2 as FQGNSA. The CDR3 loop spans 13 amino acids. V was clipped by 2 bases and J by 4 bases, with 8 bases between them. CDR3 nucleotides: TGTGCCAGCAGCTTACCGGGGGCCACTGAAGCTTTCTTT. Amino acid sequence: CASSLPGATEAFF.

This clonotype was detected only a few times. V gene TRBV19 combines with J gene TRBJ1-1; the match to TRBD1 covers 7 bases. After removal of 5 bases from V and 0 bases from J, the junction contained 9 bases not matched to a gene. The germline V gene has CDR1 LNHDA and CDR2 SQIVND (reference sequence). This CDR3 is 16 amino acids long. The CDR3 region has the DNA TGTGCCAGTAGTGAGGGACAGCCCCTTATGAACACTGAAGCTTTCTTT. Amino acid sequence: CASSEGQPLMNTEAFF.

The chain carries TRBV5-1 and TRBJ1-2; TRBD1 matches at 8 bases. CDR3 size: 16 residues. Germline V lookup: CDR1 SGHRS, CDR2 YFSETQ. The J segment lost 3 bases and the V segment lost 4 bases, leaving 11 bases of the junction unmatched. CDR3 amino acids: CASSLTAGGVDYGYTF. CDR3 DNA: TGCGCCAGCAGCCTTACGGCAGGGGGCGTTGACTATGGCTACACCTTC.

This clonotype was counted only a few times. The rearrangement joins TRBV9 to TRBJ2-3, with 8 bases matching TRBD1. The V gene end was trimmed by 1 base and the J gene end by 0 bases; junction bases not matched to a gene: 4. This CDR3 is 16 amino acids long. Germline values: CDR1 SGDLS, CDR2 YYNGEE. The CDR3 bases are TGTGCCAGCAGCGTAACCGGGACAGGAAGCACAGATACGCAGTATTTT. Residues: CASSVTGTGSTDTQYF.

This clonotype was seen many times. The J gene is TRBJ1-5, the V gene TRBV20-1; D perhaps matches TRBD1 (6 bases). V was clipped by 2 bases and J by 4 bases, with 15 bases between them. The length of the CDR3 is 15 residues. Germline V CDR1 and CDR2: DFQATT, SNEGSKA (reference sequence). The CDR3 reads CSARRGTQLNQPQHF. The CDR3 nucleotides are TGCAGTGCTAGACGGGGGACACAGCTTAATCAGCCCCAGCATTTT.